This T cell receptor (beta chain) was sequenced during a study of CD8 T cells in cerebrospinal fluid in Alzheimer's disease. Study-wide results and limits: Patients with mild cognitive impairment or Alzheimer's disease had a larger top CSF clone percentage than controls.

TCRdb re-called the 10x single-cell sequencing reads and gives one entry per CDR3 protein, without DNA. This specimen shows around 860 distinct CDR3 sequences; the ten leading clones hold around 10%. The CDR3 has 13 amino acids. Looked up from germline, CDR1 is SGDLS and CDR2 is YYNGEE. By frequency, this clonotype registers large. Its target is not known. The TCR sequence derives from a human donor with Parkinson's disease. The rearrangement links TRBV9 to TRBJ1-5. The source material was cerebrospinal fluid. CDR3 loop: CASSVFQNQPQHF.